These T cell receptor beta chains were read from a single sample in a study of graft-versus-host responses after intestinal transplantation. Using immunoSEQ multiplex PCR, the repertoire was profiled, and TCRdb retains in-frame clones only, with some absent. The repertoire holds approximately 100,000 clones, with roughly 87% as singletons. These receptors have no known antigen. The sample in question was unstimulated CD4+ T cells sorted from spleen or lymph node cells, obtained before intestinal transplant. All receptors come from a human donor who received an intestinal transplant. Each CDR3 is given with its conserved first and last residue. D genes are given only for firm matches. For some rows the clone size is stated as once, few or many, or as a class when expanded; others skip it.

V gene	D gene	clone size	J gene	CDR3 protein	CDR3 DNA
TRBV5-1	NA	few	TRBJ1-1	CASSLEGGVMNTEAFF	TGCGCCAGCAGCTTGGAGGGGGGCGTCATGAACACTGAAGCTTTCTTT
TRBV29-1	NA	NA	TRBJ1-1	CSVARPGYAFF	TGCAGCGTTGCTAGACCCGGGTACGCTTTCTTT
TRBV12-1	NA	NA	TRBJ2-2	CASSFRVGTSRHTGELFF	TGTGCCAGCAGCTTTAGGGTGGGGACAAGCCGTCATACCGGGGAGCTGTTTTTT
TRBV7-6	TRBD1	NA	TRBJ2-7	CASSLVPGQGTYEQYF	TGTGCCAGCAGCTTAGTACCGGGACAGGGCACCTACGAGCAGTACTTC
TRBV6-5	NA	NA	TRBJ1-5	CASSQTTTQPQHF	TGTGCCAGCAGTCAGACAACCACACAGCCCCAGCATTTT
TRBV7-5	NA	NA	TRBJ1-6	CASSLDRGINNSPLHF	TGTGCCAGCAGCTTAGACAGGGGAATAAATAATTCACCCCTCCACTTT
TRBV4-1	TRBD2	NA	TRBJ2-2	CASSQDRRGDTGELFF	TGCGCCAGCAGCCAAGACCGTCGGGGGGACACCGGGGAGCTGTTTTTT
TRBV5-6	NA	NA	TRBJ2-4	CASSPGWLHENIQYF	TGTGCCAGCAGCCCGGGCTGGTTGCACGAAAACATTCAGTACTTC
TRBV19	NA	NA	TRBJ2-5	CASSIYDSFETQYF	TGTGCCAGTAGTATTTATGACAGTTTTGAGACCCAGTACTTC
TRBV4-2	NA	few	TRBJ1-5	CASSQRTDSNQPQHF	TGTGCCAGCAGCCAAAGGACCGACAGCAATCAGCCCCAGCATTTT
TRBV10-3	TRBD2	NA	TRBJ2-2	CAISVSSGGNTGELFF	TGTGCCATCAGTGTTTCTAGCGGGGGGAACACCGGGGAGCTGTTTTTT
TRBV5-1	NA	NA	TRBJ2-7	CASSLGSSGEQYF	TGCGCCAGCAGCTTGGGGAGTAGCGGCGAGCAGTACTTC
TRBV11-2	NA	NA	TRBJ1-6	CASSLLSGPNSPLHF	TGTGCCAGCAGCCTTCTCTCCGGGCCAAATTCACCCCTCCACTTT
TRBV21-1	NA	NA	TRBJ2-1	CASGRNEQFF	TGTGCCAGCGGAAGGAATGAGCAGTTCTTC
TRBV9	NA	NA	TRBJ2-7	CASSVGGIGEQYF	TGTGCCAGCAGCGTGGGGGGAATAGGCGAGCAGTACTTC
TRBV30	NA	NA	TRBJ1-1	CAWSVRGYTEAFF	TGTGCCTGGAGTGTAAGGGGGTACACTGAAGCTTTCTTT
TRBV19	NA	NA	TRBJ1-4	CASSPLSATNEKLFF	TGTGCCAGTTCCCCCCTCAGTGCAACTAATGAAAAACTGTTTTTT
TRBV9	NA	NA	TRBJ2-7	CASSGPGQSSYEQYF	TGTGCCAGCAGCGGCCCCGGACAGAGCTCCTACGAGCAGTACTTC
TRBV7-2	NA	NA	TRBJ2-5	CASAQRVQETQYF	TGTGCCAGCGCCCAGCGGGTCCAAGAGACCCAGTACTTC
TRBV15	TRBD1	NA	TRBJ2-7	CATSRRTGGNYEQYF	TGTGCCACCAGCCGGCGGACAGGGGGGAATTACGAGCAGTACTTC
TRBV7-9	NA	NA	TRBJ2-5	CASTQRDQETQYF	TGTGCCAGCACCCAGCGGGACCAAGAGACCCAGTACTTC
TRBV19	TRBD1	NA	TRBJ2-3	CASSFIPGTGDTDTQYF	TGTGCCAGTAGCTTTATTCCCGGGACAGGGGACACAGATACGCAGTATTTT
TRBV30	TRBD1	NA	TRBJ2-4	CAWSVGQKNIQYF	TGTGCCTGGAGTGTGGGACAGAAAAACATTCAGTACTTC
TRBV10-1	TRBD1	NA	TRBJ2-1	CASSEGKPGQGTDEQFF	TGCGCCAGCAGTGAGGGAAAACCGGGACAGGGAACTGATGAGCAGTTCTTC
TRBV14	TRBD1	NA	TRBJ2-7	CARTGGYEQYF	TGTGCCAGGACAGGGGGCTACGAGCAGTACTTC
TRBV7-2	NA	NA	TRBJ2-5	CASSLGGYWETQYF	TGTGCCAGCAGCTTAGGGGGGTATTGGGAGACCCAGTACTTC
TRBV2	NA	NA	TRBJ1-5	CASNKGLNSNQPQHF	TGTGCCAGCAATAAAGGGCTGAATAGCAATCAGCCCCAGCATTTT
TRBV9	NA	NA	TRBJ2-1	CASSGDPGFSYNEQFF	TGTGCCAGCAGCGGAGACCCGGGGTTCTCCTACAATGAGCAGTTCTTC
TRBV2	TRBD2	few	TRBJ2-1	CASTLAGWAHEQFF	TGTGCCAGCACACTAGCGGGGTGGGCCCATGAGCAGTTCTTC
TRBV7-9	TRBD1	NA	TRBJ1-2	CASSRIGTGSGYTF	TGTGCCAGCAGCCGTATAGGGACAGGGAGTGGCTACACCTTC
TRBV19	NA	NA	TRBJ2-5	CASSIGGIGETQYF	TGTGCCAGTAGTATAGGCGGGATCGGCGAGACCCAGTACTTC
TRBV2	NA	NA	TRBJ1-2	CASSEMWDYENYGYTF	TGTGCCAGCAGTGAAATGTGGGACTATGAGAACTATGGCTACACCTTC
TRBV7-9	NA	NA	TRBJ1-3	CASNRNTASHGNTIYF	TGTGCCAGCAACCGCAACACAGCTAGCCACGGAAACACCATATATTTT
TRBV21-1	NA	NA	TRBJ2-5	CASSKNKTGGGGTQYF	TGTGCCAGCAGCAAAAATAAAACAGGGGGCGGGGGGACCCAGTACTTC
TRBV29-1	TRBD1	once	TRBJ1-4	CSVTGQDEKLFF	TGCAGCGTCACTGGACAGGATGAAAAACTGTTTTTT
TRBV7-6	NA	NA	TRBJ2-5	CASSPAGETQYF	TGTGCCAGCAGCCCCGCAGGAGAGACCCAGTACTTC
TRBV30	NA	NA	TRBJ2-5	CAWRPQGRKETQYF	TGTGCCTGGAGACCCCAGGGGAGAAAAGAGACCCAGTACTTC
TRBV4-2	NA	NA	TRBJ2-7	CASSPDQGNYEQYF	TGTGCCAGCAGCCCAGACCAGGGAAACTACGAGCAGTACTTC
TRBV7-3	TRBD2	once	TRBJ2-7	CASSRGSGSVYEQYF	TGTGCCAGCAGCCGAGGTAGCGGGAGTGTTTACGAGCAGTACTTC
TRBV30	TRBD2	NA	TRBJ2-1	CAWSVRLAGLNEQFF	TGTGCCTGGAGTGTACGGCTAGCGGGGCTAAATGAGCAGTTCTTC
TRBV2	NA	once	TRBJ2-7	CASSRVNEQYF	TGTGCCAGCAGTAGGGTAAACGAGCAGTACTTC
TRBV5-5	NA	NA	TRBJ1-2	CASSLGSPIANYGYTF	TGTGCCAGCAGCTTGGGATCGCCGATAGCTAACTATGGCTACACCTTC